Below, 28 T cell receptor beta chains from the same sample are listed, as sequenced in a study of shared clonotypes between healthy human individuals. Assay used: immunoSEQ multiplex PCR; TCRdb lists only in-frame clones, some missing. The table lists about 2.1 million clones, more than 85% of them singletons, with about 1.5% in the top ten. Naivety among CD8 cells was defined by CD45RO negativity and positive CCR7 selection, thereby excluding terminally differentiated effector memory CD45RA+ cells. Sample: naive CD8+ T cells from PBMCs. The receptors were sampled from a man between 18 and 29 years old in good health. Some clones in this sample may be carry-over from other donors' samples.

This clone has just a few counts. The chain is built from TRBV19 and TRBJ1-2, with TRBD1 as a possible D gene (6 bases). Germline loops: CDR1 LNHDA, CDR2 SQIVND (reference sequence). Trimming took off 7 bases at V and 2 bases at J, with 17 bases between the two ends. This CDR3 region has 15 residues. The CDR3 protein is CASTTRGQRNYGYTF. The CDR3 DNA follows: TGTGCCAGTACCACGAGGGGACAAAGAAACTATGGCTACACCTTC. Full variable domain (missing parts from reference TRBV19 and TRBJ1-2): DGGITQSPKYLFRKEGQNVTLSCEQNLNHDAMYWYRQDPGQGLRLIYYSQIVNDFQKGDIAEGYSVSREKKESFPLTVTSAQKNPTAFYLCASTTRGQRNYGYTFGSGTRLTVV.

The CDR3, as DNA: TGTGCCAGCAGCCCGCGGGGACAGGGGGCCTGGGAGACCCAGTACTTC. Translated: CASSPRGQGAWETQYF. The chain links TRBV5-6 to TRBJ2-5; 12 positions match TRBD1. Germline V lookup: CDR1 SGHDT, CDR2 YYEEEE. J gave up 5 bases and V 4 bases, and 9 bases lay outside the gene matches. The CDR3 has 16 residues.

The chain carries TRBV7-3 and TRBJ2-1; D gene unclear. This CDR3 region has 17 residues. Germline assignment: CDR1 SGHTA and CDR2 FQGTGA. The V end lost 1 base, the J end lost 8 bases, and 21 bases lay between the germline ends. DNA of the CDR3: TGTGCCAGCAGCTTAATGCCCTACCGGGCCGGGTCCGATGAGCAGTTCTTC. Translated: CASSLMPYRAGSDEQFF.

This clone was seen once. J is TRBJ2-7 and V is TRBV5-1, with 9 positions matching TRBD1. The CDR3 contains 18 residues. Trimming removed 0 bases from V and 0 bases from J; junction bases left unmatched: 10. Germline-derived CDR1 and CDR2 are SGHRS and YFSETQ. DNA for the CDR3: TGCGCCAGCAGCTTGGACAGGGGGCCGGTGGCGATCTCCTACGAGCAGTACTTC. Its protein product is CASSLDRGPVAISYEQYF.

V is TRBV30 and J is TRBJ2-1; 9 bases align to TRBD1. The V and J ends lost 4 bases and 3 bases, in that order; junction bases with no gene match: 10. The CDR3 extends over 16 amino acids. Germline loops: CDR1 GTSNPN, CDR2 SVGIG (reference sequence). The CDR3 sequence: CAWISNRDRVYNEQFF. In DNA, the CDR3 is TGTGCCTGGATTAGTAACCGGGACAGGGTCTACAATGAGCAGTTCTTC.

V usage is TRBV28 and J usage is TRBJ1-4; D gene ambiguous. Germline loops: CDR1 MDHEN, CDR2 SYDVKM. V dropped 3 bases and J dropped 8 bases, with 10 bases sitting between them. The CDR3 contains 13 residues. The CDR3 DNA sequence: TGTGCCAGCAGTTTTCATCGGTACGAAAAACTGTTTTTT. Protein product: CASSFHRYEKLFF.

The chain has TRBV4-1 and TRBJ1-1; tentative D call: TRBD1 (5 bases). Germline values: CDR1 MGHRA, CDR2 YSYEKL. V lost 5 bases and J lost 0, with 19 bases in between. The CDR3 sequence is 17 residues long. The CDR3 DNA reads TGCGCCAGCAGCTTCCCGACAGACCCACGCATGAACACTGAAGCTTTCTTT. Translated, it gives CASSFPTDPRMNTEAFF.

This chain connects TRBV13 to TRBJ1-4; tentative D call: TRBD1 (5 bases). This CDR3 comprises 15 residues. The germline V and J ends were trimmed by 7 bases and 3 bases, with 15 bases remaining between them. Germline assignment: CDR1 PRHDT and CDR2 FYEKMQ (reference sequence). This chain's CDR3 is CASKLSIGANEKLFF. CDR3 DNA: TGTGCCAGCAAATTATCCATAGGGGCTAATGAAAAACTGTTTTTT.

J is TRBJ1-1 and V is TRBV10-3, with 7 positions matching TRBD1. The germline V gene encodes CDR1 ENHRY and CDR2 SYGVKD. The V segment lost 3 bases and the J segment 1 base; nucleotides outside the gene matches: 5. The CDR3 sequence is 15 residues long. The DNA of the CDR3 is TGTGCCATCAGTGATTCCCGGGACAGGAACACTGAAGCTTTCTTT. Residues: CAISDSRDRNTEAFF.

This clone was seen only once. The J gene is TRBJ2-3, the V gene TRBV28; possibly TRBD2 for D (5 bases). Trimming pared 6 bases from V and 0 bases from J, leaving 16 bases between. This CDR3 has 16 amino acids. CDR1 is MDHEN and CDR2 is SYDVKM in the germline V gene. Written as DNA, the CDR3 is TGTGCCAGCAGCACGACCCTAGCACTTAGCACAGATACGCAGTATTTT. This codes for CASSTTLALSTDTQYF.

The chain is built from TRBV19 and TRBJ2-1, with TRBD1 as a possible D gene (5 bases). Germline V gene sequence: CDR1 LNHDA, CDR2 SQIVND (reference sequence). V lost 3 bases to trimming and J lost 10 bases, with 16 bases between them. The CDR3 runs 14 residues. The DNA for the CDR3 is TGTGCCAGTAGTATCAGGGTACCCCGTGGGGAGCAGTTCTTC. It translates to CASSIRVPRGEQFF.

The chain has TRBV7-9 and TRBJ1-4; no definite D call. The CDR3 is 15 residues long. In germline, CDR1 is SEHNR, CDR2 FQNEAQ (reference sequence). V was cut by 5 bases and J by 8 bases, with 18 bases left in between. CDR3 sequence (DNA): TGTGCCAGCAGCCCTCACGAGAAGGGAGGGGAAAAACTGTTTTTT. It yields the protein CASSPHEKGGEKLFF.

DNA for the CDR3: TGTGCCAGCAGCGTTTATAGCGGAAGCACAGATACGCAGTATTTT. Its translation is CASSVYSGSTDTQYF. J is TRBJ2-3 and V is TRBV9; possibly TRBD2 for D (6 bases). The CDR3 loop spans 15 amino acids. Trimming cost V 2 bases and J 0 bases, with 10 bases left between them. CDR1 SGDLS and CDR2 YYNGEE come from the germline V gene.

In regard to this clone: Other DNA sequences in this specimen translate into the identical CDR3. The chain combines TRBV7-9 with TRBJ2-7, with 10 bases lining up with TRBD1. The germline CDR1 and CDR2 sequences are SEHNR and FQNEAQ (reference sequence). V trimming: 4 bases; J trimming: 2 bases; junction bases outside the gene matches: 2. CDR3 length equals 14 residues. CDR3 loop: CASSSGTGAYEQYF. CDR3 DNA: TGTGCCAGCAGCTCCGGGACAGGGGCCTACGAGCAGTACTTC.

The CDR3 here is CASSPRQGAVGTDTQYF. The CDR3 DNA reads TGTGCCAGCAGCCCTCGACAGGGTGCCGTGGGCACAGATACGCAGTATTTT. The chain links TRBV11-3 to TRBJ2-3; TRBD1 matches 7 bases. This CDR3 comprises 17 residues. After removal of 5 bases from V and 1 base from J, the junction contained 12 bases not matched to a gene. Germline V gives CDR1 SGHNT, CDR2 YENEEA. Filled out from reference TRBV11-3 and TRBJ2-3, the complete variable domain reads EAGVVQSPRYKIIEKKQPVAFWCNPISGHNTLYWYLQNLGQGPELLIRYENEEAVDDSQLPKDRFSAERLKGVDSTLKIQPAELGDSAVYLCASSPRQGAVGTDTQYFGPGTRLTVL.

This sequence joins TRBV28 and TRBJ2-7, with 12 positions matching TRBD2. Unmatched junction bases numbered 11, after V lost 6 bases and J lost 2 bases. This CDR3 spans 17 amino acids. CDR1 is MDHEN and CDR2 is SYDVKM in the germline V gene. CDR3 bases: TGTGCCAGCAGAGCCATCTCGGGACTAGCGGGCGCCTACGAGCAGTACTTC. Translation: CASRAISGLAGAYEQYF.

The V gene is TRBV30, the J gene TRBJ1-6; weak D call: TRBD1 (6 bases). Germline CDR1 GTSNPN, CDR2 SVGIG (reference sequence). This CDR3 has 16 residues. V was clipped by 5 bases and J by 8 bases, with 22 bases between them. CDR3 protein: CAWAGPGHPRDSPLHF. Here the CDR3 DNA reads TGTGCCTGGGCGGGACCGGGACATCCGAGGGATTCACCCCTCCACTTT.

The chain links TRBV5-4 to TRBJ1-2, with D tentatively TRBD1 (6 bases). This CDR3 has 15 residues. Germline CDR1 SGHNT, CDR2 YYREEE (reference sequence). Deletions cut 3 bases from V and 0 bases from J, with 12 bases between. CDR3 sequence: CASSYGDTPNYGYTF. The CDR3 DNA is TGTGCCAGCAGCTATGGGGACACCCCTAACTATGGCTACACCTTC.

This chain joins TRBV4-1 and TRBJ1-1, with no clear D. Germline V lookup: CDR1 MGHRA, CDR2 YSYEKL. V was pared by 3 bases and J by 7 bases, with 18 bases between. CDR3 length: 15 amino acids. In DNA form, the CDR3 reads TGCGCCAGCAGCCACCAAGGTCGTGGCGGAATTGAAGCTTTCTTT. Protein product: CASSHQGRGGIEAFF.

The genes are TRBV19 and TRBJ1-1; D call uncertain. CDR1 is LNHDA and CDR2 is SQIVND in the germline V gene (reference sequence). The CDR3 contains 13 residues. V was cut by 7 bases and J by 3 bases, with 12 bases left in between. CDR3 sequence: CASTPGRHTEAFF. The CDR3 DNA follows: TGTGCCAGTACCCCGGGGAGGCACACTGAAGCTTTCTTT. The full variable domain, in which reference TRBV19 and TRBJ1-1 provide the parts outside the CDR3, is DGGITQSPKYLFRKEGQNVTLSCEQNLNHDAMYWYRQDPGQGLRLIYYSQIVNDFQKGDIAEGYSVSREKKESFPLTVTSAQKNPTAFYLCASTPGRHTEAFFGQGTRLTVV.

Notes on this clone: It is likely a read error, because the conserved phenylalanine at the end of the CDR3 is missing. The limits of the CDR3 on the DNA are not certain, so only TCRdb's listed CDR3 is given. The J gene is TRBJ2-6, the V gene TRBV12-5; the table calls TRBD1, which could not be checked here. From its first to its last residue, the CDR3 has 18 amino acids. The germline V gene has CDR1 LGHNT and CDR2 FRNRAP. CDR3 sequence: CASGLGRDRRLWGQRPEL.

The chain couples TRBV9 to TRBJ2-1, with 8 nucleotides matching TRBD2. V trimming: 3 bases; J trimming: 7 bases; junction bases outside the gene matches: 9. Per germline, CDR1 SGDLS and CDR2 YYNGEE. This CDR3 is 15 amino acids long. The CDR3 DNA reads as TGTGCCAGCAGCGGAAGACCGGGAGGGGGTAATGAGCAGTTCTTC. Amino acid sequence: CASSGRPGGGNEQFF.

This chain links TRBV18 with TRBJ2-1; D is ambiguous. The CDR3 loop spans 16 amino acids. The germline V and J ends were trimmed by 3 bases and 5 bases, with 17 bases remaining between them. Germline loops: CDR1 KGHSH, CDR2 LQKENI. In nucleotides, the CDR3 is TGTGCCAGCTCACCGAGGACGGTGTCAGCCGACAATGAGCAGTTCTTC. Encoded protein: CASSPRTVSADNEQFF.

CDR3 DNA sequence: TGTGCCAGCAGCGCCCTTTTCGTACCAGTCAATCCCCCCTATGGCTACACCTTC. Its protein product is CASSALFVPVNPPYGYTF. The chain has TRBV9 and TRBJ1-2; D is ambiguous. The V gene lost 3 bases and the J gene lost 4 bases, with 25 bases spanning the gap. The CDR3 has 18 residues. The germline gives CDR1 SGDLS, CDR2 YYNGEE.

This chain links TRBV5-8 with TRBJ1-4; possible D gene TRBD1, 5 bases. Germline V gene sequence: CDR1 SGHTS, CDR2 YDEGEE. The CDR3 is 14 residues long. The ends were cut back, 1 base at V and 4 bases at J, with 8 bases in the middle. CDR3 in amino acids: CASSLWGLNEKLFF. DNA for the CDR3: TGTGCCAGCAGCTTGTGGGGCCTTAATGAAAAACTGTTTTTT.

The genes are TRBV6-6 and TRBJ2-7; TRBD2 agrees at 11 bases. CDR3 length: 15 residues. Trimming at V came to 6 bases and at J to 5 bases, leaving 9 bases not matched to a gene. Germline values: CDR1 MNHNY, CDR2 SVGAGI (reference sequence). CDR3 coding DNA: TGTGCCAGCAGCCTACTAGCGGGAGTTTACCACGAGCAGTACTTC. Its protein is CASSLLAGVYHEQYF.

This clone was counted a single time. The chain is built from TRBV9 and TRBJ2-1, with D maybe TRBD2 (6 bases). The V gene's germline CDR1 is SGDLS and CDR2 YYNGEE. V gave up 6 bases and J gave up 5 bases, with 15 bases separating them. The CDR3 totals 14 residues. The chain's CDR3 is CASNDGSTHNEQFF. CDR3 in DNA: TGTGCCAGCAATGACGGGAGTACCCACAATGAGCAGTTCTTC. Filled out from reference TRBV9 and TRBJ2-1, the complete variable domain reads DSGVTQTPKHLITATGQRVTLRCSPRSGDLSVYWYQQSLDQGLQFLIQYYNGEERAKGNILERFSAQQFPDLHSELNLSSLELGDSALYFCASNDGSTHNEQFFGPGTRLTVL.

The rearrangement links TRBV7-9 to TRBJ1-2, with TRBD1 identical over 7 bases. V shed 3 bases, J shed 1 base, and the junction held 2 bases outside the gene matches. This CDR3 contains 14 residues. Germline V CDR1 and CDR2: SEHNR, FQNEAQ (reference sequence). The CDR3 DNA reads TGTGCCAGCAGCTTGGACAGGATTAACTATGGCTACACCTTC. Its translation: CASSLDRINYGYTF.